Below, 30 T cell receptor beta chains from the same sample are listed, as sequenced in a study of blood T cell repertoires in COVID-19. Method: immunoSEQ multiplex PCR; TCRdb's copy keeps in-frame clones and lacks some. The data hold a few hundred thousand clones, with approximately 88% observed a single time. Material for sequencing was peripheral blood. The receptor source for this set is a woman aged 25 to 39 with COVID-19, enrolled during active disease.

The V gene is TRBV25-1, the J gene TRBJ1-5, with 8 nucleotides matching TRBD1. The CDR3 extends over 17 amino acids. V was pared by 5 bases and J by 2 bases, with 11 bases of the junction left unmatched. Per the germline V gene, CDR1 is MGHDK and CDR2 is SYGVNS. The CDR3 DNA follows: TGTGCCAGCAGTCTACCCTTCGACAGGGGCCGCAATCAGCCCCAGCATTTT. This codes for CASSLPFDRGRNQPQHF.

This clone has only a few counts. The J gene is TRBJ1-2, the V gene TRBV20-1, with a tentative D call TRBD1 (5 bases). Germline CDR1 and CDR2: DFQATT and SNEGSKA (reference sequence). The CDR3 loop spans 12 amino acids. Trimming shortened V by 3 bases and J by 8 bases, and 13 bases separated the two germline ends. CDR3 coding DNA: TGCAGTGCTAGTCAGGGTTCGAGGGGCTACACCTTC. As protein: CSASQGSRGYTF.

CDR3 region: CASSQVGTGGQPQHF. CDR3 DNA sequence: TGTGCCAGTAGTCAGGTCGGGACAGGGGGTCAGCCCCAGCATTTT. The chain joins TRBV19 to TRBJ1-5; 11 bases line up with TRBD1. CDR3 length: 15 amino acids. Germline assignment: CDR1 LNHDA and CDR2 SQIVND (reference sequence). V was pared by 5 bases and J by 6 bases, with 6 bases of the junction left unmatched.

This clone appeared a single time. This chain joins TRBV27 and TRBJ1-3; no reliable D call. The CDR3 is 17 amino acids. From germline, CDR1 is MNHEY and CDR2 SMNVEV (reference sequence). V was cut by 4 bases and J by 2 bases, with 18 bases left in between. Here the CDR3 DNA reads TGTGCCAGCAGTTCCCTCCGTATGGGCCACCCTGGAAACACCATATATTTT. Translation gives CASSSLRMGHPGNTIYF.

This clone was observed once. The CDR3 is CASSNYRGPNYGYTF. The DNA for the CDR3 is TGTGCCAGCAGTAACTACAGGGGGCCTAACTATGGCTACACCTTC. V is TRBV28 and J is TRBJ1-2, with 9 bases matching TRBD1. Germline CDR1 and CDR2: MDHEN and SYDVKM. The V and J ends lost 5 bases and 0 bases, in that order; junction bases with no gene match: 4. The CDR3 has 15 residues.

This clone appeared a single time. The V call is TRBV19, the J call TRBJ2-3; 7 nucleotides match TRBD1. There are 16 residues in the CDR3. Trimming at V came to 5 bases and at J to 2 bases, leaving 10 bases not matched to a gene. Per germline, CDR1 LNHDA and CDR2 SQIVND (reference sequence). The CDR3 bases are TGTGCCAGTAGTTCCCCGGCAGGGGGACCCACAGATACGCAGTATTTT. Translating it yields CASSSPAGGPTDTQYF.

The rearrangement uses TRBV12-1 and TRBJ2-1; no DNA check was done on the table's D call, TRBD2. TRBV12-1 is a pseudogene segment. There are 17 residues in the CDR3. The CDR3 DNA is TGTGCCAGCAGCTTTGCTTTTGGGGGACTAGCGGTCCGTTGGTGGTTCTTC. Protein product: CASSFAFGGLAVRWWFF.

V gene TRBV7-6 combines with J gene TRBJ2-5, with 11 bases lining up with TRBD2. This CDR3 is 17 amino acids long. Germline V gives CDR1 SGHVS, CDR2 FNYEAQ. V dropped 1 base and J dropped 1; count of bases not matched to a gene: 5. CDR3 coding DNA: TGTGCCAGCAGCTTAGTTCTAGCGGGGGGCTCCCAAGAGACCCAGTACTTC. It yields the protein CASSLVLAGGSQETQYF.

The chain links TRBV4-3 to TRBJ1-1, with a weak D call TRBD1 (5 bases). V was clipped by 2 bases and J by 7 bases, with 14 bases between them. Germline CDR1 LGHNA, CDR2 YSLEER. This CDR3 contains 14 residues. CDR3 DNA: TGCGCCAGCAGCCAACCGGGACTGACAGATGAAGCTTTCTTT. Encoded protein: CASSQPGLTDEAFF.

V is TRBV6-5 and J is TRBJ2-7, with 11 bases that match TRBD1. The germline V gene has CDR1 MNHEY and CDR2 SVGAGI. The V gene end was trimmed by 6 bases and the J gene end by 1 base; junction bases not matched to a gene: 5. CDR3 length: 15 amino acids. CDR3 sequence reads: CASSLRDRGSYEQYF. The CDR3 DNA reads TGTGCCAGCAGCCTCCGGGACAGGGGGTCCTACGAGCAGTACTTC.

CDR3 region: CASSSDRRAGELFF. CDR3 nucleotide sequence: TGTGCCAGCAGCTCGGACAGGAGGGCCGGGGAGCTGTTTTTT. The V and J genes are TRBV5-5 and TRBJ2-2; D possibly corresponds to TRBD1 (7 bases). The CDR3 totals 14 residues. The germline gives CDR1 SGHKS, CDR2 YYEKEE (reference sequence). V lost 3 bases, J lost 6 bases, and 12 bases lay in between. The full variable domain, with the rest looked up from reference TRBV5-5 and TRBJ2-2, is DAGVTQSPTHLIKTRGQQVTLRCSPISGHKSVSWYQQVLGQGPQFIFQYYEKEERGRGNFPDRFSARQFPNYSSELNVNALLLGDSALYLCASSSDRRAGELFFGEGSRLTVL.

The chain uses TRBV30 and TRBJ1-2; TRBD1 matches at 8 bases. V gave up 2 bases and J gave up 7 bases; unmatched junction bases: 9. This CDR3 spans 14 amino acids. Germline V lookup: CDR1 GTSNPN, CDR2 SVGIG (reference sequence). DNA for the CDR3: TGTGCCTGGAGTCCCCTCGACAGGGGACGTGGCTACACCTTC. Translated, it gives CAWSPLDRGRGYTF.

The rearrangement uses TRBV2 and TRBJ2-4; 10 nucleotides match TRBD1. The CDR3 has 12 residues. Germline-derived CDR1 and CDR2 are SNHLY and FYNNEI. The J segment lost 14 bases and the V segment lost 4 bases, leaving 5 bases of the junction unmatched. For the CDR3, the DNA is TGTGCCAGCAGTGTAAATGGACAGGGGGAGTACTTC. It codes for CASSVNGQGEYF.

The chain recombines TRBV6-4 with TRBJ2-2, with D tentatively TRBD1 (6 bases). Germline V lookup: CDR1 MRHNA, CDR2 SNTAGT. The CDR3 totals 15 residues. V was trimmed by 7 bases and J by 1 base, leaving 13 bases between them. CDR3 bases: TGTGCCAGCAACCCGGGACATATGAACACCGGGGAGCTGTTTTTT. Protein sequence: CASNPGHMNTGELFF.

This chain uses TRBV2 with TRBJ2-7, with 12 nucleotides matching TRBD1. Germline lookup yields CDR1 SNHLY and CDR2 FYNNEI. With V trimmed by 3 bases and J by 3 bases, 12 bases remained unmatched. CDR3 length: 18 amino acids. In DNA, the CDR3 is TGTGCCAGCAGTGAGCCCCGGGGGGGACAGGGGGCGTTCTACGAGCAGTACGTC. Translation: CASSEPRGGQGAFYEQYV.

V usage is TRBV6-5 and J usage is TRBJ2-7, with D possibly matching TRBD2 (5 bases). V lost 5 bases, J lost 2 bases, and 16 bases lay in between. The CDR3 length is 15 residues. Germline V CDR1 and CDR2: MNHEY, SVGAGI. The CDR3 protein is CASSRHAIGAYEQYV. The DNA of the CDR3 is TGTGCCAGCAGTAGACATGCTATCGGGGCCTACGAGCAGTACGTC.

The CDR3 sequence: CASSTQTEDEAFF. CDR3 coding DNA: TGTGCCAGCAGCACCCAGACAGAAGATGAAGCTTTCTTT. The rearrangement uses TRBV11-3 and TRBJ1-1; the D gene is possibly TRBD1 (5 bases). The CDR3 has 13 residues. Trimming removed 5 bases from V and 7 bases from J, with 14 bases in between. CDR1 and CDR2 (germline): SGHNT, YENEEA.

This clone was counted a single time. V usage is TRBV7-2 and J usage is TRBJ1-5; 8 bases line up with TRBD1. Germline V gene sequence: CDR1 SGHTA, CDR2 FQGNSA. This CDR3 contains 15 residues. V lost 5 bases, J lost 4 bases, and 7 bases stayed unmatched. Written as DNA, the CDR3 is TGTGCCAGCAGCCCACGGACAGGGCCGAATCAGCCCCAGCATTTT. Amino acid sequence: CASSPRTGPNQPQHF.

Of note for this clone: At one end, the junction sequence differs from germline, possibly due to a read error. The chain carries TRBV19 and TRBJ2-7; 8 nucleotides align to TRBD1. The CDR3 contains 13 residues. The germline gives CDR1 LNHDA, CDR2 SQIVND (reference sequence). The CDR3 DNA reads TGTGCCAGTAGTGCTCAGGGGGCCTATGAGCAGTACTTC. Its translation: CASSAQGAYEQYF.

The chain uses TRBV4-3 and TRBJ2-7, with 8 bases aligning to TRBD1. The germline V gene encodes CDR1 LGHNA and CDR2 YSLEER. The V and J ends lost 0 bases and 6 bases, in that order; junction bases with no gene match: 7. The CDR3 consists of 15 residues. The CDR3 nucleotides read TGCGCCAGCAGCCAAGAGGACAGGGACTTCTCCGAGCAGTACTTC. Its protein product is CASSQEDRDFSEQYF.

This clone has only a few counts. The chain recombines TRBV9 with TRBJ1-3; no clear D gene. V was trimmed by 7 bases and J by 2 bases, leaving 7 bases between them. The length of the CDR3 is 12 residues. CDR1 and CDR2 (germline): SGDLS, YYNGEE. CDR3 sequence (DNA): TGTGCCAGCGAGGGTGCTGGAAACACCATATATTTT. It translates to CASEGAGNTIYF.

The V gene is TRBV10-3, the J gene TRBJ1-4; no definite D call. Germline V gives CDR1 ENHRY, CDR2 SYGVKD. The V and J ends lost 3 bases and 5 bases respectively, with 10 bases between them. The CDR3 contains 14 residues. CDR3 DNA sequence: TGTGCCATCAGTGAAAATGAGGGCAATGAAAAACTGTTTTTT. It codes for CAISENEGNEKLFF.

The chain is built from TRBV19 and TRBJ2-7; D is ambiguous. The CDR3 consists of 14 residues. The germline V gene encodes CDR1 LNHDA and CDR2 SQIVND (reference sequence). Trimming took 10 bases from V and 0 from J, leaving 16 bases between them. The CDR3 loop is CATKSFDSSYEQYF. In nucleotides, the CDR3 is TGTGCCACCAAGTCCTTTGATAGCTCCTACGAGCAGTACTTC.

The chain joins TRBV9 to TRBJ1-3, with 7 bases matching TRBD1. With 2 bases clipped from V and 0 bases from J, the junction kept 8 bases outside the gene matches. CDR1 and CDR2 from the germline V gene are SGDLS and YYNGEE. The CDR3 is 17 residues long. CDR3 residues: CASSVARGPGSGNTIYF. CDR3 bases: TGTGCCAGCAGCGTGGCGAGGGGGCCTGGCTCTGGAAACACCATATATTTT.

The chain is built from TRBV6-5 and TRBJ1-2; D is uncertain. CDR1 is MNHEY, CDR2 SVGAGI, per germline. The CDR3 is 13 residues long. V was clipped by 2 bases and J by 5 bases, with 9 bases between them. CDR3 coding DNA: TGTGCCAGCAGTTACGCTTCTACGTATGGCTACACCTTC. Protein sequence: CASSYASTYGYTF.

CDR3 residues: CASSLRLAGGPDTQYF. The CDR3 DNA sequence: TGTGCCAGCAGCTTACGGCTAGCGGGGGGGCCAGATACGCAGTATTTT. V usage is TRBV13 and J usage is TRBJ2-3; 12 nucleotides line up with TRBD2. V gave up 2 bases and J gave up 4 bases; unmatched junction bases: 4. Germline V gene lookup returns CDR1 PRHDT and CDR2 FYEKMQ (reference sequence). The CDR3 covers 16 residues.

The rearrangement uses TRBV28 and TRBJ2-5; TRBD2 matches at 8 bases. Germline CDR1 reads MDHEN; CDR2 reads SYDVKM. The CDR3 runs 15 residues. V shed 8 bases and J 3 bases; nucleotides not matched to a gene: 11. The chain's CDR3 is CASVPGLGAEETQYF. DNA of the CDR3: TGTGCCAGCGTACCGGGACTAGGGGCAGAAGAGACCCAGTACTTC.

This clone was counted ten times or more. This chain connects TRBV12-5 to TRBJ2-2; 9 bases fit TRBD2. This CDR3 contains 17 residues. From germline, CDR1 is LGHNT and CDR2 FRNRAP. Unmatched junction bases numbered 14, after V lost 5 bases and J lost 7 bases. The CDR3 sequence is CASGDPISGRRSGELFF. The DNA for the CDR3 is TGTGCTAGTGGTGACCCAATAAGCGGGAGGAGGAGCGGGGAGCTGTTTTTT.

V usage is TRBV2 and J usage is TRBJ1-2; maybe TRBD1 (5 bases). CDR3 size: 20 residues. Per germline, CDR1 SNHLY and CDR2 FYNNEI. V lost 6 bases to trimming and J lost 3 bases, with 32 bases between them. The CDR3 sequence is CASSTGSIYGHRPSDYGYTF. As DNA, the CDR3 is TGTGCCAGCAGCACAGGTTCTATTTACGGCCACCGTCCCTCAGACTATGGCTACACCTTC.

This clone has more than one count but fewer than ten. The chain carries TRBV30 and TRBJ1-4; 9 positions agree with TRBD1. Per germline, CDR1 GTSNPN and CDR2 SVGIG (reference sequence). The V segment lost 1 base and the J segment 8 bases; nucleotides outside the gene matches: 8. The CDR3 has 15 residues. CDR3 DNA sequence: TGTGCCTGGAGTGCACCCGGGACAGGGTACGAAAAACTGTTTTTT. Translating gives CAWSAPGTGYEKLFF.